One sample yielded the 20 T cell receptor beta chains listed below, sequenced in a study of cytomegalovirus exposure and HLA in healthy donors (dated by TCRdb to about 2017). Libraries were made using the immunoSEQ multiplex PCR assay. A mixture of 60 forward primers for TCR Vbeta segments and 13 reverse primers for TCR Jbeta segments was used in the multiplex PCR. The immuneACCESS repertoire file appears here via TCRdb, limited to in-frame rearrangements. These files lack a portion of the clones; in checked studies, under half of the deficit traces to unresolved V genes, and the cause of the others is not known. The table for this sample lists about 120,000 clones; 83% of them were counted only once. The top ten constitute approximately 3.6% of the sample. Material for sequencing was PBMCs. These TCRs come from a woman aged 40 to 55 in good health and CMV-seropositive.

As regards this clone: The junction shows a germline mismatch at one end, possibly a read error. The genes are TRBV5-1 and TRBJ2-1, with 10 bases lining up with TRBD2. The CDR3 spans 16 residues. Germline loops: CDR1 SGHRS, CDR2 YFSETQ. The CDR3 bases are TGTGCCAGCAGCTTGGACGGACTAGCGGATTACAATGAGCAGTTCTTC. It translates to CASSLDGLADYNEQFF.

V is TRBV28 and J is TRBJ2-5, with TRBD2 matching 10 bases. CDR1 and CDR2 from the germline V gene are MDHEN and SYDVKM. The CDR3 loop spans 15 amino acids. The J segment lost 1 base and the V segment lost 5 bases, leaving 4 bases of the junction unmatched. The CDR3 loop is CASSPGTSVQETQYF. Here the CDR3 DNA reads TGTGCCAGCAGTCCCGGGACTAGCGTCCAAGAGACCCAGTACTTC. Filled out from reference TRBV28 and TRBJ2-5, the complete variable domain reads DVKVTQSSRYLVKRTGEKVFLECVQDMDHENMFWYRQDPGLGLRLIYFSYDVKMKEKGDIPEGYSVSREKKERFSLILESASTNQTSMYLCASSPGTSVQETQYFGPGTRLLVL.

A few counts support this clone. The chain recombines TRBV5-1 with TRBJ1-1, with D perhaps TRBD1 (5 bases). Germline V lookup: CDR1 SGHRS, CDR2 YFSETQ. CDR3 length equals 11 residues. The V end lost 5 bases, the J end lost 5 bases, and 7 bases lay between the germline ends. This chain's CDR3 is CASRGETEAFF. The CDR3 nucleotides read TGCGCCAGCAGAGGGGAAACTGAAGCTTTCTTT.

This chain uses TRBV4-3 with TRBJ2-7, with a possible D match to TRBD1 (5 bases). Trimming removed 0 bases from V and 0 bases from J, with 9 bases in between. CDR1 and CDR2 (germline): LGHNA, YSLEER. The CDR3 covers 15 residues. Here the CDR3 reads CASSQDGQGSYEQYF. The CDR3 DNA reads as TGCGCCAGCAGCCAAGATGGCCAGGGCTCCTACGAGCAGTACTTC.

The gene calls are TRBV6-5 and TRBJ2-2; 8 bases fit TRBD1. Germline values: CDR1 MNHEY, CDR2 SVGAGI. The CDR3 has 15 amino acids. With V trimmed by 3 bases and J by 6 bases, 6 bases remained unmatched. CDR3 in DNA: TGTGCCAGCAGTTATAACAGGGGGGTGGCCGGGGAGCTGTTTTTT. It codes for CASSYNRGVAGELFF.

DNA of the CDR3: TGTGCCAGCAGTTTAATGAGTTCGGTCCACGAGCAGTACTTC. Translation gives CASSLMSSVHEQYF. The genes are TRBV28 and TRBJ2-7; no definite D call. V was shortened by 2 bases and J by 5 bases, with 13 bases between the two germline ends. This CDR3 spans 14 amino acids. The V gene's germline CDR1 is MDHEN and CDR2 SYDVKM.

V usage is TRBV19 and J usage is TRBJ2-5; TRBD1 agrees at 12 bases. This CDR3 contains 15 residues. Germline V CDR1 and CDR2: LNHDA, SQIVND (reference sequence). V shed 7 bases and J 5 bases; nucleotides not matched to a gene: 8. CDR3 residues: CASILGQGAQETQYF. For the CDR3, the DNA is TGTGCCAGTATCCTGGGACAGGGGGCACAGGAGACCCAGTACTTC.

The chain employs TRBV2 and TRBJ1-5, with unresolved D. V lost 3 bases to trimming and J lost 3 bases, with 9 bases between them. The CDR3 runs 14 residues. Germline loops: CDR1 SNHLY, CDR2 FYNNEI. CDR3 bases: TGTGCCAGCAGTGAGTCAACATCCAATCAGCCCCAGCATTTT. It is translated as CASSESTSNQPQHF.

The chain links TRBV6-1 to TRBJ2-3; 7 bases are shared with TRBD2. After removal of 4 bases from V and 4 bases from J, the junction contained 8 bases not matched to a gene. From germline, CDR1 is MNHNS and CDR2 SASEGT. This CDR3 has 15 amino acids. The CDR3 sequence: CASSGQAGKADTQYF. CDR3 DNA: TGTGCCAGCAGTGGACAAGCGGGAAAGGCAGATACGCAGTATTTT.

The CDR3 nucleotides are TGTGCCTGGAGTGTAATGGGGGCTGAATTAGGCGATGGCTACACCTTC. Residues: CAWSVMGAELGDGYTF. The gene calls are TRBV30 and TRBJ1-2; a weak D match, TRBD1 (6 bases). Trimming removed 0 bases at V and 6 bases at J, with 20 bases between. The germline V gene has CDR1 GTSNPN and CDR2 SVGIG (reference sequence). The CDR3 has 16 residues.

This chain links TRBV7-2 with TRBJ2-7; D might be TRBD1 or TRBD2, each matching 6 bases. Germline values: CDR1 SGHTA, CDR2 FQGNSA. V lost 5 bases, J lost 7 bases, and 18 bases lay in between. CDR3 length equals 14 residues. CDR3 in amino acids: CASSIGGTPREQYF. As DNA, the CDR3 is TGTGCCAGCAGCATAGGGGGGACACCCCGGGAGCAGTACTTC.

This chain joins TRBV27 and TRBJ2-1, with D possibly TRBD2 on 5 matching bases. Germline V gives CDR1 MNHEY, CDR2 SMNVEV (reference sequence). Trimming shortened V by 4 bases and J by 5 bases, and 15 bases separated the two germline ends. This CDR3 has 15 residues. The CDR3, as DNA: TGTGCCAGCAGTTATAGCGTGTGGAGCAACAATGAGCAGTTCTTC. Translating it yields CASSYSVWSNNEQFF.

The chain combines TRBV19 with TRBJ2-3, with 10 bases identical to TRBD2. CDR3 size: 18 residues. V lost 3 bases and J lost 1; bases outside the gene matches: 10. CDR1 LNHDA and CDR2 SQIVND come from the germline V gene (reference sequence). CDR3 protein: CASSIGLAGDSGTDTQYF. DNA for the CDR3: TGTGCCAGTAGTATCGGCCTAGCGGGAGATAGTGGCACAGATACGCAGTATTTT. The full variable domain, with the rest looked up from reference TRBV19 and TRBJ2-3, is DGGITQSPKYLFRKEGQNVTLSCEQNLNHDAMYWYRQDPGQGLRLIYYSQIVNDFQKGDIAEGYSVSREKKESFPLTVTSAQKNPTAFYLCASSIGLAGDSGTDTQYFGPGTRLTVL.

The chain employs TRBV27 and TRBJ1-1, with D maybe TRBD1 (5 bases). CDR1 MNHEY and CDR2 SMNVEV come from the germline V gene (reference sequence). V was trimmed by 2 bases and J by 6 bases, leaving 13 bases between them. The CDR3 is 14 amino acids. The CDR3 region is CASSLIGGVSEAFF. CDR3 sequence (DNA): TGTGCCAGCAGTTTAATAGGAGGGGTGTCTGAAGCTTTCTTT.

The rearrangement joins TRBV4-2 to TRBJ1-1; D unclear. The length of the CDR3 is 18 residues. The V end lost 0 bases, the J end lost 1 base, and 18 bases lay between the germline ends. Germline V gives CDR1 LGHNA, CDR2 YNFKEQ. The DNA for the CDR3 is TGTGCCAGCAGCCAAGACGACTCTCTGAAGGCAGCGAACACTGAAGCTTTCTTT. Translated: CASSQDDSLKAANTEAFF.

The chain combines TRBV19 with TRBJ2-5; the D gene is possibly TRBD1 (5 bases). Germline V gives CDR1 LNHDA, CDR2 SQIVND (reference sequence). V dropped 5 bases and J dropped 4 bases, with 11 bases sitting between them. This CDR3 is built from 13 residues. For the CDR3, the DNA is TGTGCCAGTAGTTTTTTGCAGGGAGAGACCCAGTACTTC. This encodes CASSFLQGETQYF.

The V call is TRBV7-8, the J call TRBJ1-1; 10 bases fit TRBD1. CDR3 length equals 15 residues. Germline loops: CDR1 SGHVS, CDR2 FQNEAQ. The V and J ends lost 5 bases and 3 bases, in that order; junction bases with no gene match: 6. In DNA, the CDR3 is TGTGCCAGCAGCCCATGGGGGACAGGGGACACTGAAGCTTTCTTT. As protein: CASSPWGTGDTEAFF.

The chain recombines TRBV19 with TRBJ2-5, with 7 bases identical to TRBD1. The CDR3 has 15 amino acids. V dropped 9 bases and J dropped 0; count of bases not matched to a gene: 10. CDR1 and CDR2 from the germline V gene are LNHDA and SQIVND (reference sequence). As DNA, the CDR3 is TGTGCCAGCTCGGGACAGAACCTTTACCAAGAGACCCAGTACTTC. Protein: CASSGQNLYQETQYF.

The CDR3 loop reads CAIRQLDSPLHF. CDR3 DNA: TGTGCCATCCGACAGTTGGATTCACCCCTCCACTTT. The chain joins TRBV10-3 to TRBJ1-6, with D perhaps matching TRBD1 (5 bases). Trimming stripped 8 bases from V and 8 bases from J, with 10 bases between. This CDR3 has 12 residues. CDR1 is ENHRY and CDR2 is SYGVKD in the germline V gene.

In its sample, this clone was seen a few times. This sequence joins TRBV4-3 and TRBJ2-1; 8 nucleotides match TRBD1. The CDR3 is 16 residues long. The V segment lost 0 bases and the J segment 3 bases; nucleotides outside the gene matches: 4. Germline values: CDR1 LGHNA, CDR2 YSLEER. The CDR3 coding sequence is TGCGCCAGCAGCCAAGAAGGGACAGGATACTACAATGAGCAGTTCTTC. Amino acid sequence: CASSQEGTGYYNEQFF.